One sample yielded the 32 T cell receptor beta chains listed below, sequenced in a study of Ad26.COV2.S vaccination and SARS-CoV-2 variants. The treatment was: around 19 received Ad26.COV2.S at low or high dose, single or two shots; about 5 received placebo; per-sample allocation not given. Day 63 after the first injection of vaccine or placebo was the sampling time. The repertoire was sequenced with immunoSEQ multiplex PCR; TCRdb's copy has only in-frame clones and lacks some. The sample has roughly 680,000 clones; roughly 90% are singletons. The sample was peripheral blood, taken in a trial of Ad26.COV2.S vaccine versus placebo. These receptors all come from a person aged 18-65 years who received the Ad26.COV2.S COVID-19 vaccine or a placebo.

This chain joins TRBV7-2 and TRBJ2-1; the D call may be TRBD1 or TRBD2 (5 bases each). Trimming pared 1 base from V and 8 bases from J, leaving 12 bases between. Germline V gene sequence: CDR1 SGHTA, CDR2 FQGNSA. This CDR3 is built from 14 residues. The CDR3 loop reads CASSLGIGGYEQFF. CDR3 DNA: TGTGCCAGCAGCTTAGGAATTGGGGGATATGAGCAGTTCTTC.

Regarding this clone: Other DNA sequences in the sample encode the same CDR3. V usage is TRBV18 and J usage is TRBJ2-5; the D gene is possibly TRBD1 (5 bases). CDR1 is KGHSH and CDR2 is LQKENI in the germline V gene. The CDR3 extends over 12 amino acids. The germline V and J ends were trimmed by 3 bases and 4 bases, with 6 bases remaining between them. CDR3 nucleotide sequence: TGTGCCAGCTCACCTCAGGGAGAGACCCAGTACTTC. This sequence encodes CASSPQGETQYF.

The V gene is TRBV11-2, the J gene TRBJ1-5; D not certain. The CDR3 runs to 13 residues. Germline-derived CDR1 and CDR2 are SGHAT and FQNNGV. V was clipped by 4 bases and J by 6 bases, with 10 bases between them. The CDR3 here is CASSYGAGQPQHF. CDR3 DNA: TGTGCCAGCAGCTACGGAGCAGGTCAGCCCCAGCATTTT.

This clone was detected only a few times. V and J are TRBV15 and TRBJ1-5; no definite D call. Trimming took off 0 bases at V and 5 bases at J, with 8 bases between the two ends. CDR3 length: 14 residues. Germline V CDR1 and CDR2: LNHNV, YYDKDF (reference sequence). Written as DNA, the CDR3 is TGTGCCACCAGCAGAGATTGGGGAGATCAGCCCCAGCATTTT. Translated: CATSRDWGDQPQHF.

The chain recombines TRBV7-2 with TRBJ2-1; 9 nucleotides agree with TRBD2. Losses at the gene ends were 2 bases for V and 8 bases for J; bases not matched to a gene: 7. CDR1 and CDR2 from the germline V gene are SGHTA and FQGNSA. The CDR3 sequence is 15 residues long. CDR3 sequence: CASSLSLAGDYEQFF. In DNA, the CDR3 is TGTGCCAGCAGCTTATCATTAGCGGGAGACTATGAGCAGTTCTTC.

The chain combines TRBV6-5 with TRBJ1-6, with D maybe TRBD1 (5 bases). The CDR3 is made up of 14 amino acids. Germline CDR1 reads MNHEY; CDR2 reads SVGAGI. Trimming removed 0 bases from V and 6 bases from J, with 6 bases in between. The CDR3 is CASSYSGGNSPLHF. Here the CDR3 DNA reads TGTGCCAGCAGTTACTCGGGGGGTAATTCACCCCTCCACTTT.

The CDR3 loop reads CASSPNPAEAFF. The CDR3 coding sequence is TGTGCCAGCAGCCCAAATCCTGCTGAAGCTTTCTTT. The V and J genes are TRBV7-8 and TRBJ1-1; D not resolved. CDR1 is SGHVS, CDR2 FQNEAQ, per germline. Deletions cut 5 bases from V and 6 bases from J, with 10 bases between. The CDR3 runs 12 residues.

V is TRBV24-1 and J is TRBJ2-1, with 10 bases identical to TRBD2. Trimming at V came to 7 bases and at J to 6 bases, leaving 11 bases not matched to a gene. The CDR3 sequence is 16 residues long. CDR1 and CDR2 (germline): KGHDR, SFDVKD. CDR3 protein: CATSALGLAVPNEQFF. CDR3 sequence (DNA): TGTGCCACCAGCGCTCTAGGACTAGCGGTCCCCAATGAGCAGTTCTTC.

The CDR3 loop reads CASRVTASNEKLFF. In nucleotides, the CDR3 is TGTGCCAGCAGAGTGACAGCATCGAATGAAAAACTGTTTTTT. This chain links TRBV2 with TRBJ1-4; a possible D gene is TRBD1 (5 bases). V dropped 6 bases and J dropped 5 bases, with 13 bases sitting between them. The V gene's germline CDR1 is SNHLY and CDR2 FYNNEI. The CDR3 runs to 14 residues. Filled out from reference TRBV2 and TRBJ1-4, the complete variable domain reads EPEVTQTPSHQVTQMGQEVILRCVPISNHLYFYWYRQILGQKVEFLVSFYNNEISEKSEIFDDQFSVERPDGSNFTLKIRSTKLEDSAMYFCASRVTASNEKLFFGSGTQLSVL.

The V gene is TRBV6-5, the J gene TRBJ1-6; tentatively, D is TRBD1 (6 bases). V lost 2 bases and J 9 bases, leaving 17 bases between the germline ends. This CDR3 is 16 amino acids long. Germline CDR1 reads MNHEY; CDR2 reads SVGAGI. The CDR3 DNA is TGTGCCAGCAGTTACACCTACAGGGCGGGTAGTTCACCCCTCCACTTT. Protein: CASSYTYRAGSSPLHF.

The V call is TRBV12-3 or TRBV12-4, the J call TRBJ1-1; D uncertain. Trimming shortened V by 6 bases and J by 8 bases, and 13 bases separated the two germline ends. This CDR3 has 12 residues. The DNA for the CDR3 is TGTGCCAGCAGCGCAGGAAAAATAGAAGCTTTCTTT. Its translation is CASSAGKIEAFF.

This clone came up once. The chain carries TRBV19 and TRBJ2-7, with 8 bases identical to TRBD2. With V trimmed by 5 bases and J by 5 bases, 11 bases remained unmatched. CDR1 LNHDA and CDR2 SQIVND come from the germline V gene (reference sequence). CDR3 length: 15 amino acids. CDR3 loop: CASSPWGTSSDEQYF. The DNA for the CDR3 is TGTGCCAGTAGTCCCTGGGGGACTAGTTCGGACGAGCAGTACTTC.

The CDR3 DNA sequence: TGTGCCAGCTCCCAGGGCCTCTACAATGAGCAGTTCTTC. Protein product: CASSQGLYNEQFF. The rearrangement uses TRBV12-3 or TRBV12-4 and TRBJ2-1, with a possible D match to TRBD1 (5 bases). The CDR3 is 13 amino acids. Trimming removed 8 bases from V and 3 bases from J, with 11 bases in between.

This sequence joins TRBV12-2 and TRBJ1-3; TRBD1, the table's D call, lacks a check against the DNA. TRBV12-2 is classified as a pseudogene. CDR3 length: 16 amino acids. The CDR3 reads CASRLQGTASGNTIYF. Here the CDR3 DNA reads TGTGCAAGTCGCTTACAGGGGACCGCCTCTGGAAACACCATATATTTT.

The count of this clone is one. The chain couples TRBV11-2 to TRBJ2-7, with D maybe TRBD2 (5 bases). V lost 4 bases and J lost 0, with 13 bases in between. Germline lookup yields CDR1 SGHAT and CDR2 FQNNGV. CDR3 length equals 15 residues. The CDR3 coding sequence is TGTGCCAGCAGCTCGCCCGGGGTTAGCTCCTACGAGCAGTACTTC. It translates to CASSSPGVSSYEQYF.

This CDR3 is CAWRSPKEKLFF. For the CDR3, the DNA is TGTGCCTGGAGAAGCCCAAAAGAAAAACTGTTTTTT. This rearrangement joins TRBV30 to TRBJ1-4; D gene uncertain. This CDR3 region has 12 residues. V was shortened by 3 bases and J by 8 bases, with 10 bases between the two germline ends. The germline V gene encodes CDR1 GTSNPN and CDR2 SVGIG (reference sequence).

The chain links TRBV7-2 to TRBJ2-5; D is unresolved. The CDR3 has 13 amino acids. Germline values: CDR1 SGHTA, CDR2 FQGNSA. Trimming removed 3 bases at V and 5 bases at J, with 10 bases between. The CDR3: CASSFGLLETQYF. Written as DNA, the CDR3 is TGTGCCAGCAGCTTTGGTCTTCTGGAGACCCAGTACTTC.

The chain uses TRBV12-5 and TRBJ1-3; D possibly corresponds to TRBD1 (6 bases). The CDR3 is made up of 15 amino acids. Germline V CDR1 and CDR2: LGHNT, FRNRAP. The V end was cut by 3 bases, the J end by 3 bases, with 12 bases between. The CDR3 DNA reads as TGTGCTAGTGGTTTAACCACAGGGTATGGAAACACCATATATTTT. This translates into CASGLTTGYGNTIYF.

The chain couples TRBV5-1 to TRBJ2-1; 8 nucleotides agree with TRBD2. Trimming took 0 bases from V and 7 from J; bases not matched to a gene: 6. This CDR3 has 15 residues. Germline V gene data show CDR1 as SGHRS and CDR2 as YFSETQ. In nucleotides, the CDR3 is TGCGCCAGCAGCTTGGGAGCGGGGGCGGGGAATGAGCAGTTCTTC. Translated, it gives CASSLGAGAGNEQFF.

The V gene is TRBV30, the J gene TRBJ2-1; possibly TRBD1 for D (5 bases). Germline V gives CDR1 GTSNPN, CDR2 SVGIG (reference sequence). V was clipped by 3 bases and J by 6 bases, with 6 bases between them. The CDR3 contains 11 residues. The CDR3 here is CAWRTVNEQFF. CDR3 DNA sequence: TGTGCCTGGAGGACAGTCAATGAGCAGTTCTTC.

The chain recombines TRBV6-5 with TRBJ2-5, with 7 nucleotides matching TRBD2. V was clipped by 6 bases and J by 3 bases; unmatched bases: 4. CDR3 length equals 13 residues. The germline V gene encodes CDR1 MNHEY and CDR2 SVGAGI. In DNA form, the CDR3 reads TGTGCCAGCAGATCCAGCGGGGAAGAGACCCAGTACTTC. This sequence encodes CASRSSGEETQYF.

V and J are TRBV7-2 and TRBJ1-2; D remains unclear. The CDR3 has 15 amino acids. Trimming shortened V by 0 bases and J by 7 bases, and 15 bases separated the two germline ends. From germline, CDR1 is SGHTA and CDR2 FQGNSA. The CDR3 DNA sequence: TGTGCCAGCAGCTTAGCGCCACCTCTACGGACTGGCTACACCTTC. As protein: CASSLAPPLRTGYTF.

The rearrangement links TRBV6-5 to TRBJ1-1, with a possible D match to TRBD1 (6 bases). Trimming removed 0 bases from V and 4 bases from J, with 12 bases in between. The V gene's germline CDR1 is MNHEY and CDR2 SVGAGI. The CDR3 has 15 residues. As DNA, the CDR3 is TGTGCCAGCAGTTACTCTCAGGGGCTTGGCACTGAAGCTTTCTTT. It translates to CASSYSQGLGTEAFF.

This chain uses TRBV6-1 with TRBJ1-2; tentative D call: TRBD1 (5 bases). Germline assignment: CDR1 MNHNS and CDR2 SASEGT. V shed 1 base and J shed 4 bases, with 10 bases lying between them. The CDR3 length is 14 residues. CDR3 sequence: CASSEGETAYGYTF. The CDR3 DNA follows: TGTGCCAGCAGTGAAGGGGAGACAGCCTATGGCTACACCTTC.

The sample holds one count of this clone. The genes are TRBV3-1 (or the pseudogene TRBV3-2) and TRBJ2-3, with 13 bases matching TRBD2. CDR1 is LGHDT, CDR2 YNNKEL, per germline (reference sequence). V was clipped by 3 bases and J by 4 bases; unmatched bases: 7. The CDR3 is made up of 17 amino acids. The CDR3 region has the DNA TGTGCCAGCAGCCATGGACTAGCGGGAGAGACCGCAGATACGCAGTATTTT. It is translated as CASSHGLAGETADTQYF.

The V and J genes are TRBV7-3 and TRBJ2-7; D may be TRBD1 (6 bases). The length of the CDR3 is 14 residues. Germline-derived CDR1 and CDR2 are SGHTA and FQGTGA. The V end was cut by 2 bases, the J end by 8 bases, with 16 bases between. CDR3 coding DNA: TGTGCCAGCAGCTTAGCACAGGGTCTGGGCAAGCAGTACTTC. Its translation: CASSLAQGLGKQYF.

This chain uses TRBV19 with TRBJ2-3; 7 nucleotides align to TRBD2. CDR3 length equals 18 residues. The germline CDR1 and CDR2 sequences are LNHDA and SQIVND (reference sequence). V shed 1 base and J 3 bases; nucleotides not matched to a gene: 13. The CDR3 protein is CASSIAPGVGRVTDTQYF. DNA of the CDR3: TGTGCCAGTAGTATAGCCCCCGGTGTAGGGAGGGTAACAGATACGCAGTATTTT. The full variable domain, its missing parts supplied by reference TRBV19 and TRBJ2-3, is DGGITQSPKYLFRKEGQNVTLSCEQNLNHDAMYWYRQDPGQGLRLIYYSQIVNDFQKGDIAEGYSVSREKKESFPLTVTSAQKNPTAFYLCASSIAPGVGRVTDTQYFGPGTRLTVL.

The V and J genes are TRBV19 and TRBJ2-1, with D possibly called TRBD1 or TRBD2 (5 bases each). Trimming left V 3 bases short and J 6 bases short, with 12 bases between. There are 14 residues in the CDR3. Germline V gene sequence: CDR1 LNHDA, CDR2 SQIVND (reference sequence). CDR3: CASSIVEGSNEQFF. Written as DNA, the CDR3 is TGTGCCAGTAGTATCGTAGAGGGGAGCAATGAGCAGTTCTTC.

The CDR3 loop reads CSVCTMGGGEGAFF. The DNA of the CDR3 is TGCAGCGTTTGTACCATGGGAGGGGGCGAAGGGGCTTTCTTT. The chain combines TRBV29-1 with TRBJ1-1; 7 positions agree with TRBD1. The CDR3 length is 14 residues. Germline lookup yields CDR1 SQVTM and CDR2 ANQGSEA. V gave up 5 bases and J gave up 11 bases; unmatched junction bases: 17.

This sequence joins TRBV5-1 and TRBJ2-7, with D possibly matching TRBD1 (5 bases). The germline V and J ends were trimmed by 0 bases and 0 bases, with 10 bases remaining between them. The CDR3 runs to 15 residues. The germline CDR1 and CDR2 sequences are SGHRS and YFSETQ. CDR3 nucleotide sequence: TGCGCCAGCAGCTTGGACCAGGGCAGCTCCTACGAGCAGTACTTC. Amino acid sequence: CASSLDQGSSYEQYF.

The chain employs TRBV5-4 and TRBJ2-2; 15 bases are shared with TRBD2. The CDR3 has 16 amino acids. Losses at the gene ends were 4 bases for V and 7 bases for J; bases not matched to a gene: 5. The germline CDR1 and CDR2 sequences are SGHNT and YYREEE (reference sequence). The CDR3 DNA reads TGTGCCAGCAGCCCTGGACTAGCGGGGGGGCGCGGGGAGCTGTTTTTT. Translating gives CASSPGLAGGRGELFF.

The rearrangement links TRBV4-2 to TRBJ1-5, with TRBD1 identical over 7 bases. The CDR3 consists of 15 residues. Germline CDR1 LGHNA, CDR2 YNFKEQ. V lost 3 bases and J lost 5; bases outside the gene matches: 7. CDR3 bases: TGTGCCAGCAGCCAGACGGACAGGAGGGATCAGCCCCAGCATTTT. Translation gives CASSQTDRRDQPQHF.